The entry below describes one TCR beta chain. Its antigen is unknown. 60 Vbeta and 13 Jbeta primers were used in PCR. Produced via immunoSEQ multiplex PCR; TCRdb's table is partial and in-frame only. The table includes about 200,000 clones, roughly 72% detected once. The germline V gene has CDR1 LGHNT and CDR2 FRNRAP. Trimming cost V 2 bases and J 5 bases; bases outside gene matches: 10. There are 17 residues in the CDR3. This sample is drawn from a study of cytomegalovirus exposure and HLA in healthy donors. Broader study findings: Sequencing likely generated an artifact that appeared as a cluster of highly shared sequence variants. Later analysis identified about 17,000 TCR beta sequences associated with HLA alleles, using a false discovery rate threshold of 0.05. The authors reported that TCR beta sequences could predict HLA-A and HLA-B alleles. These predictions were accurate for most subjects in the first cohort. Some V segments could not be told apart, so they were left out, TRBV6-2 and TRBV6-3 among them.

Input material: PBMCs. The clonotype comes from a man between 25 and 39 years old in good health and CMV-seronegative. This sequence joins TRBV12-5 and TRBJ2-5; 11 bases align to TRBD2. CDR3 protein: CASGLPRTSGSRETQYF. The CDR3 DNA follows: TGTGCTAGTGGTTTGCCCCGTACTAGCGGGAGTCGCGAGACCCAGTACTTC.